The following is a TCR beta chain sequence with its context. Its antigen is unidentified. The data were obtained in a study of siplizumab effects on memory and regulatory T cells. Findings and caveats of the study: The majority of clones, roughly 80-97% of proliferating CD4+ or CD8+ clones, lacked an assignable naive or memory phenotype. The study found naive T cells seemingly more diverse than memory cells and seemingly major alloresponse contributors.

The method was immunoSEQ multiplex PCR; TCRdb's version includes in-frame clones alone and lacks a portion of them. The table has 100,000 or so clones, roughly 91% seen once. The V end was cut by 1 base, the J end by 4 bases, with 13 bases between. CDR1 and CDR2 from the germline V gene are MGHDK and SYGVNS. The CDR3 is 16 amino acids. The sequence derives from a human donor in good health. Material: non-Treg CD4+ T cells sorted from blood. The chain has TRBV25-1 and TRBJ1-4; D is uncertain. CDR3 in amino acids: CASSELRSAGNEKLFF. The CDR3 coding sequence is TGTGCCAGCAGTGAATTGCGGTCTGCCGGTAATGAAAAACTGTTTTTT.